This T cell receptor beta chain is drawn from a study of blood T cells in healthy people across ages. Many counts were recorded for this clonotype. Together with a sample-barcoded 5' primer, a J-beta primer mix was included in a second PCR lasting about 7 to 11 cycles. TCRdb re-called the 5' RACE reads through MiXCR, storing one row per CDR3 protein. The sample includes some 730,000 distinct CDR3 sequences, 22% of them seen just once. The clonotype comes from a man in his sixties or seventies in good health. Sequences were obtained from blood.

CDR3 in DNA: TGTGCCAGCAGCAAGGACACCGGGGGGCGAAATCAGCCCCAGCATTTT. It translates to CASSKDTGGRNQPQHF. The genes are TRBV11-2 and TRBJ1-5, with a tentative D call TRBD1 (6 bases). Germline V gives CDR1 SGHAT, CDR2 FQNNGV. Trimming stripped 5 bases from V and 4 bases from J, with 18 bases between. The CDR3 loop spans 16 amino acids.